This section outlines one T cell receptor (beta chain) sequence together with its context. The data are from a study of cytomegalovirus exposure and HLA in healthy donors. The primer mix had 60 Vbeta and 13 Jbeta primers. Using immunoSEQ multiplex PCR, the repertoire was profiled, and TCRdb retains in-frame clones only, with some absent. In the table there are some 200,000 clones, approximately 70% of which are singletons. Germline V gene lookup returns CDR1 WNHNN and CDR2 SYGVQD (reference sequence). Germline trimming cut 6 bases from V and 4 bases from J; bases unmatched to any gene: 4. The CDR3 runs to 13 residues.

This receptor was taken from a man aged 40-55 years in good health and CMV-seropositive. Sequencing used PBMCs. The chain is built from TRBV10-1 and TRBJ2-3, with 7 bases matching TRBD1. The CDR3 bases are TGCGCCAGCAGACAGGGGTTTGCAGATACGCAGTATTTT. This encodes CASRQGFADTQYF.